The present T cell receptor (beta chain) was sequenced within a study of CD8+CD57+ T cells in acquired aplastic anemia. CDR3 and TCR beta VDJ profiling relied on genomic DNA as the template. TCRdb ran MiXCR on the reads and lists one entry per CDR3 protein. The data show some 170,000 distinct CDR3 sequences, more than 45% seen once. All sequencing subjects had displayed CD8+CD57+ cell expansion on flow cytometry. Each patient carried a diagnosis of severe acquired aplastic anemia. Patients had received no therapy at the time of blood sampling. Study-wide results and limits: Statistical testing detected no significant gap in CD8+ Simpson's diversity between patients and controls.

With regard to this clonotype: The antigen is undetermined.

This sequence originates from a human donor with aplastic anemia. Sequencing was carried out using sorted CD4+, CD8+, or CD8+CD57+ T cells (not recorded which) from PBMCs.

CDR3 residues: CATTPGDRVGNTIYF. The CDR3 region has the DNA TGTGCCACCACACCGGGCGACAGGGTCGGAAACACCATATATTTT. This chain joins TRBV15 and TRBJ1-3; the match to TRBD1 covers 7 bases. Germline trimming cut 7 bases from V and 4 bases from J; bases unmatched to any gene: 10. The V gene's germline CDR1 is LNHNV and CDR2 YYDKDF (reference sequence). The CDR3 spans 15 residues. The full variable domain, with the rest looked up from reference TRBV15 and TRBJ1-3, is DAMVIQNPRYQVTQFGKPVTLSCSQTLNHNVMYWYQQKSSQAPKLLFHYYDKDFNNEADTPDNFQSRRPNTSFCFLDIRSPGLGDTAMYLCATTPGDRVGNTIYFGEGSWLTVV.